This entry lists 30 T cell receptor beta chains sequenced from one sample in a study of T cell responses to AZD1222 COVID-19 vaccine. Profiling relied on immunoSEQ multiplex PCR, and the TCRdb table lists in-frame clones only, not all of them. The sample has 140,000 to 150,000 clones, roughly 89% seen once. Sequenced here: peripheral blood, sampled 28 days after the second AZD1222 dose. These receptor sequences come from an adult who received the AZD1222 COVID-19 vaccine.

The CDR3: CSVEEIAGTPNNEQFF. In DNA, the CDR3 is TGCAGCGTTGAGGAAATAGCGGGAACCCCAAACAATGAGCAGTTCTTC. This chain links TRBV29-1 with TRBJ2-1, with 8 bases lining up with TRBD2. Per germline, CDR1 SQVTM and CDR2 ANQGSEA. The CDR3 is made up of 16 amino acids. V shed 3 bases and J 5 bases; nucleotides not matched to a gene: 12.

The rearrangement links TRBV7-8 to TRBJ2-3, with 8 bases lining up with TRBD2. This CDR3 spans 16 amino acids. CDR1 SGHVS and CDR2 FQNEAQ come from the germline V gene. Trimming took 8 bases from V and 4 from J; bases not matched to a gene: 14. The CDR3 coding sequence is TGTGCCAGCGCCCCCCCCGGGACTAGTGAGGCAGATACGCAGTATTTT. It specifies CASAPPGTSEADTQYF.

The V gene is TRBV4-1, the J gene TRBJ1-1; D is uncertain. Trimming took off 1 base at V and 0 bases at J, with 18 bases between the two ends. This CDR3 is built from 18 residues. In germline, CDR1 is MGHRA, CDR2 YSYEKL. The CDR3: CASSQVTSIGGLNTEAFF. The CDR3 region has the DNA TGCGCCAGCAGCCAAGTTACCTCCATCGGCGGCTTGAACACTGAAGCTTTCTTT.

The V gene is TRBV27, the J gene TRBJ2-7; 8 bases align to TRBD1. Germline V gene data show CDR1 as MNHEY and CDR2 as SMNVEV (reference sequence). Trimming removed 0 bases from V and 5 bases from J; junction bases left unmatched: 12. This CDR3 contains 17 residues. CDR3: CASSLSFVTGASNEQYF. The DNA of the CDR3 is TGTGCCAGCAGTTTATCGTTTGTGACAGGGGCCTCGAACGAGCAGTACTTC.

The chain uses TRBV27 and TRBJ1-6, with D unclear. Between the trimmed V and J ends, which lost 8 bases and 1 base, there was a span of 15 bases. The CDR3 has 16 residues. The germline V gene encodes CDR1 MNHEY and CDR2 SMNVEV (reference sequence). The chain's CDR3 is CASGFTVGSYNSPLHF. DNA of the CDR3: TGTGCCAGCGGCTTCACAGTAGGTTCCTATAATTCACCCCTCCACTTT.

V is TRBV9 and J is TRBJ1-1; 7 bases align to TRBD1. V lost 3 bases and J lost 4; bases outside the gene matches: 9. The CDR3 is 15 residues long. In germline, CDR1 is SGDLS, CDR2 YYNGEE. The CDR3 DNA reads TGTGCCAGCAGCGAGGGGGACAGCCTTTCCACTGAAGCTTTCTTT. It codes for CASSEGDSLSTEAFF.

This chain joins TRBV7-9 and TRBJ2-7; 12 nucleotides align to TRBD2. Germline values: CDR1 SEHNR, CDR2 FQNEAQ (reference sequence). The V segment lost 2 bases and the J segment 6 bases; nucleotides outside the gene matches: 14. CDR3 size: 18 residues. CDR3 amino acids: CASSLRALAGGPRSEQYF. CDR3 DNA: TGTGCCAGCAGCTTAAGGGCGCTAGCGGGAGGGCCGCGTAGCGAGCAGTACTTC.

The J gene is TRBJ1-5, the V gene TRBV3-1 (or the pseudogene TRBV3-2); D is unresolved. The CDR3 loop spans 12 amino acids. V was trimmed by 6 bases and J by 5 bases, leaving 8 bases between them. Germline lookup yields CDR1 LGHDT and CDR2 YNNKEL (reference sequence). The CDR3 sequence: CASSAGDQPQHF. The DNA of the CDR3 is TGTGCCAGCAGTGCAGGTGATCAGCCCCAGCATTTT.

The V gene is TRBV18, the J gene TRBJ2-7, with D possibly called TRBD1 or TRBD2 (5 bases each). Germline values: CDR1 KGHSH, CDR2 LQKENI. The CDR3 sequence is 13 residues long. The V gene lost 9 bases and the J gene lost 3 bases, with 15 bases spanning the gap. The CDR3 nucleotides are TGTGCCAGTTCTCGAGGGGCGAACTACGAGCAGTACTTC. It is translated as CASSRGANYEQYF.

CDR3 region: CASSQGQGPINQPQHF. The CDR3, as DNA: TGCGCCAGCAGCCAGGGTCAAGGACCGATCAATCAGCCCCAGCATTTT. The gene calls are TRBV4-1 and TRBJ1-5; the D is unclear. Germline CDR1 is MGHRA and CDR2 is YSYEKL. The V and J ends lost 3 bases and 3 bases respectively, with 15 bases between them. This CDR3 has 16 amino acids.

This rearrangement joins TRBV5-6 to TRBJ1-5; D is uncertain. Trimming took 0 bases from V and 3 from J, leaving 10 bases between them. This CDR3 region has 15 residues. Looked up from germline, CDR1 is SGHDT and CDR2 is YYEEEE. CDR3 bases: TGTGCCAGCAGCTTGGCGGGAAGGTTCAATCAGCCCCAGCATTTT. This codes for CASSLAGRFNQPQHF.

This clone has just a few counts. V gene TRBV11-3 combines with J gene TRBJ1-3; TRBD1 aligns across 10 bases. This CDR3 spans 17 amino acids. The junction had 4 bases not matched to a gene; V was cut back by 2 bases and J by 0 bases. CDR1 SGHNT and CDR2 YENEEA come from the germline V gene. The CDR3 region is CASSLHGTGASGNTIYF. As DNA, the CDR3 is TGTGCCAGCAGCTTACACGGGACAGGGGCCTCTGGAAACACCATATATTTT.

The V call is TRBV7-3, the J call TRBJ2-1; 7 positions agree with TRBD1. Germline loops: CDR1 SGHTA, CDR2 FQGTGA. The V gene end was trimmed by 4 bases and the J gene end by 4 bases; junction bases not matched to a gene: 7. The CDR3 contains 15 residues. The CDR3 protein is CASSSSHRGYNEQFF. The CDR3 coding sequence is TGTGCCAGCAGCTCCTCCCACAGGGGATACAATGAGCAGTTCTTC. Full variable domain (missing parts from reference TRBV7-3 and TRBJ2-1): GAGVSQTPSNKVTEKGKYVELRCDPISGHTALYWYRQSLGQGPEFLIYFQGTGAADDSGLPNDRFFAVRPEGSVSTLKIQRTERGDSAVYLCASSSSHRGYNEQFFGPGTRLTVL.

This clone has just one count. V gene TRBV5-1 combines with J gene TRBJ2-7; 11 bases align to TRBD1. V gave up 4 bases and J gave up 2 bases; unmatched junction bases: 5. The CDR3 totals 15 residues. Germline V gives CDR1 SGHRS, CDR2 YFSETQ. CDR3 DNA: TGCGCCAGCAGCCCCGGGACAGGGGGGGCCTACGAGCAGTACTTC. Protein sequence: CASSPGTGGAYEQYF.

This clone occurred once. This chain joins TRBV18 and TRBJ1-3, with 9 positions matching TRBD1. Germline CDR1 is KGHSH and CDR2 is LQKENI. The CDR3 runs to 15 residues. Germline trimming cut 1 base from V and 6 bases from J; bases unmatched to any gene: 4. CDR3 coding DNA: TGTGCCAGCTCACCACGGGACAGGGACGCAAACACCATATATTTT. Translation gives CASSPRDRDANTIYF.

The J gene is TRBJ1-1, the V gene TRBV7-9, with D perhaps TRBD1 (5 bases). Trimming took 4 bases from V and 1 from J, leaving 13 bases between them. Germline V gene lookup returns CDR1 SEHNR and CDR2 FQNEAQ (reference sequence). CDR3 length: 15 amino acids. CDR3 protein: CASSSGPKTNTEAFF. The CDR3 DNA reads as TGTGCCAGCAGCTCGGGACCAAAGACGAACACTGAAGCTTTCTTT.

The V gene is TRBV11-1, the J gene TRBJ2-2, with D hard to call. Trimming stripped 7 bases from V and 2 bases from J, with 14 bases between. Germline V lookup: CDR1 SGHAT, CDR2 FQDESV (reference sequence). The CDR3 extends over 15 amino acids. The CDR3 coding sequence is TGTGCCAGCACCCGAAATCCTTTTAACACCGGGGAGCTGTTTTTT. Translated, it gives CASTRNPFNTGELFF. Based on the CDR3 plus reference TRBV11-1 and TRBJ2-2, the full variable domain is EAEVAQSPRYKITEKSQAVAFWCDPISGHATLYWYRQILGQGPELLVQFQDESVVDDSQLPKDRFSAERLKGVDSTLKIQPAELGDSAMYLCASTRNPFNTGELFFGEGSRLTVL.

In regard to this clone: Distinct nucleotide sequences in the sample also encode this CDR3. This chain uses TRBV2 with TRBJ1-2; unclear D gene. V shed 3 bases and J shed 4 bases, with 6 bases lying between them. The CDR3 is made up of 12 amino acids. Germline CDR1 is SNHLY and CDR2 is FYNNEI. CDR3 protein: CASSDKGYGYTF. CDR3 nucleotides: TGTGCCAGCAGTGATAAAGGCTATGGCTACACCTTC.

The genes are TRBV10-3 and TRBJ1-1; a weak D match, TRBD1 (6 bases). The CDR3 covers 15 residues. The V gene lost 6 bases and the J gene lost 1 base, with 15 bases spanning the gap. In germline, CDR1 is ENHRY, CDR2 SYGVKD. CDR3 sequence (DNA): TGTGCCATCAGCTTCACCAGGGGCCAGAACACTGAAGCTTTCTTT. It yields the protein CAISFTRGQNTEAFF.

This chain connects TRBV6-5 to TRBJ1-2; D is perhaps TRBD1 (6 bases). The CDR3 covers 16 residues. Trimming removed 0 bases from V and 8 bases from J, with 19 bases in between. Looked up from germline, CDR1 is MNHEY and CDR2 is SVGAGI. Here the CDR3 DNA reads TGTGCCAGCAGTTACTCAGGTGGTTGGGGGGCGGGCGGCTACACCTTC. It codes for CASSYSGGWGAGGYTF.

Here the CDR3 reads CASSLPGQGYNEQFF. In DNA, the CDR3 is TGTGCCAGCAGCCTGCCGGGACAGGGTTACAATGAGCAGTTCTTC. This chain links TRBV7-3 with TRBJ2-1, with 9 nucleotides matching TRBD1. From germline, CDR1 is SGHTA and CDR2 FQGTGA. The CDR3 runs to 15 residues. Trimming at V came to 5 bases and at J to 4 bases, leaving 6 bases not matched to a gene.

The genes are TRBV6-5 and TRBJ1-6; 8 bases line up with TRBD1. The CDR3 has 15 residues. Germline CDR1 and CDR2: MNHEY and SVGAGI. After removal of 6 bases from V and 10 bases from J, the junction contained 11 bases not matched to a gene. The CDR3 is CASRRRTGPESPLHF. CDR3 DNA sequence: TGTGCCAGCAGACGCAGGACAGGGCCGGAGTCACCCCTCCACTTT.

The chain is built from TRBV19 and TRBJ2-3; 16 bases line up with TRBD2. Losses at the gene ends were 4 bases for V and 6 bases for J; bases not matched to a gene: 13. The germline gives CDR1 LNHDA, CDR2 SQIVND (reference sequence). The length of the CDR3 is 19 residues. CDR3 DNA: TGTGCCAGTAGTACCCGCGCCTCGGGACTAGCGGGAGGGAGGGATACGCAGTATTTT. Its translation is CASSTRASGLAGGRDTQYF.

The genes are TRBV7-9 and TRBJ2-7, with TRBD2 matching over 8 bases. J lost 3 bases, V lost 3 bases, and 10 bases had no gene match. Per germline, CDR1 SEHNR and CDR2 FQNEAQ (reference sequence). This CDR3 is built from 16 residues. In nucleotides, the CDR3 is TGTGCCAGCAGCTTTACGGCGGGACTAGATTTCTACGAGCAGTACTTC. Translating it yields CASSFTAGLDFYEQYF. The complete variable domain, with remaining parts taken from reference TRBV7-9 and TRBJ2-7, reads DTGVSQNPRHKITKRGQNVTFRCDPISEHNRLYWYRQTLGQGPEFLTYFQNEAQLEKSRLLSDRFSAERPKGSFSTLEIQRTEQGDSAMYLCASSFTAGLDFYEQYFGPGTRLTVT.

The chain has TRBV6-4 and TRBJ1-1, with 7 bases that match TRBD1. CDR3 length: 16 amino acids. Trimming removed 7 bases from V and 0 bases from J; junction bases left unmatched: 11. Germline V lookup: CDR1 MRHNA, CDR2 SNTAGT. In DNA, the CDR3 is TGTGCCAGCAAAGAGAAGGGACAGACGATGAACACTGAAGCTTTCTTT. Translating gives CASKEKGQTMNTEAFF.

The chain links TRBV19 to TRBJ2-7; D unresolved. The CDR3 contains 13 residues. Germline V gene data show CDR1 as LNHDA and CDR2 as SQIVND (reference sequence). V lost 3 bases, J lost 0 bases, and 6 bases lay in between. The chain's CDR3 is CASSMYGSYEQYF. The CDR3 bases are TGTGCCAGTAGTATGTACGGCTCCTACGAGCAGTACTTC.

This chain connects TRBV28 to TRBJ1-2, with D hard to call. The germline V gene has CDR1 MDHEN and CDR2 SYDVKM. V was trimmed by 2 bases and J by 3 bases, leaving 10 bases between them. This CDR3 has 14 amino acids. DNA of the CDR3: TGTGCCAGCAGTTTAGGGAGAAAGTACTATGGCTACACCTTC. Amino acids: CASSLGRKYYGYTF.

The chain links TRBV7-2 to TRBJ2-2; D remains unclear. V was trimmed by 5 bases and J by 4 bases, leaving 8 bases between them. CDR1 and CDR2 (germline): SGHTA, FQGNSA. The CDR3 covers 13 residues. CDR3 nucleotides: TGTGCCAGCAGCAAGGGCAGCACCGGGGAGCTGTTTTTT. As protein: CASSKGSTGELFF.

V gene TRBV6-1 combines with J gene TRBJ2-4; D call uncertain. Per germline, CDR1 MNHNS and CDR2 SASEGT. The CDR3 has 14 residues. V lost 1 base and J lost 6, with 10 bases in between. The CDR3 spells CASSEGWQLNIQYF. CDR3 bases: TGTGCCAGCAGTGAAGGGTGGCAGCTAAACATTCAGTACTTC.

About this clone: Within the sample, other DNA sequences also encode this same CDR3. This chain connects TRBV27 to TRBJ2-3; D remains ambiguous. V lost 3 bases, J lost 2 bases, and 6 bases lay in between. This CDR3 has 13 amino acids. Germline V lookup: CDR1 MNHEY, CDR2 SMNVEV (reference sequence). The DNA of the CDR3 is TGTGCCAGCAGTTTTACCTACACAGATACGCAGTATTTT. Its protein product is CASSFTYTDTQYF.